Listed below are T cell receptor beta chains from one sample, sequenced in a study of blood T cell repertoires in COVID-19. Only in-frame clones appear in the TCRdb table, and some are missing; sequencing was by immunoSEQ multiplex PCR. The sample lists 250,000 to 350,000 clones; just under 90% were seen once. Sequenced input: peripheral blood. Receptor source: a woman aged 45-60 years with COVID-19, enrolled during active disease. The CDR3 runs from the conserved cysteine through the conserved F or W. A D gene is named only where the DNA matches it firmly. Clone size is shown for a subset of rows, as once, few, many or a class of expanded clone.

D gene,V gene,clone size,J gene,CDR3 protein,CDR3 DNA
-,TRBV27,-,TRBJ2-1,CASRLLPGEQFF,TGTGCCAGCAGGCTCCTTCCGGGTGAGCAGTTCTTC
TRBD1,TRBV7-8,few,TRBJ2-7,CASSTRQGALSYEQYF,TGTGCCAGCAGCACCCGACAGGGGGCCCTCTCCTACGAGCAGTACTTC
-,TRBV12-3/TRBV12-4,-,TRBJ1-1,CASSLKAAEAFF,TGTGCCAGCAGTTTAAAAGCGGCTGAAGCTTTCTTT
-,TRBV7-2,-,TRBJ1-6,CASSLEGVGGNNSPLHF,TGTGCCAGCAGCTTGGAAGGAGTCGGAGGAAATAATTCACCCCTCCACTTT
-,TRBV4-1,-,TRBJ2-7,CASSQTSAYEQYF,TGCGCCAGCAGCCAAACTAGTGCCTACGAGCAGTACTTC
-,TRBV19,-,TRBJ2-1,CASSIRLGASYNEQFF,TGTGCCAGTAGTATCCGACTAGGAGCCTCCTACAATGAGCAGTTCTTC
TRBD1,TRBV10-3,-,TRBJ2-1,CAISRDSSVNEQFF,TGTGCCATCAGTCGGGACAGTTCAGTCAATGAGCAGTTCTTC
-,TRBV30,once,TRBJ1-2,CAWSVMGGLSGHTF,TGTGCCTGGAGTGTAATGGGGGGACTTTCTGGACACACCTTC
TRBD1,TRBV7-9,-,TRBJ2-1,CASSAGQGVANSYNEQFF,TGTGCCAGCAGCGCGGGACAGGGCGTGGCGAACTCCTACAATGAGCAGTTCTTC
-,TRBV7-8,few,TRBJ1-1,CASSLERARTEAFF,TGTGCCAGCAGCTTAGAGAGGGCCCGGACTGAAGCTTTCTTT
-,TRBV2,-,TRBJ1-1,CASSVGGRRSTEAFF,TGTGCCAGCAGTGTGGGGGGTAGACGGAGCACTGAAGCTTTCTTT
-,TRBV18,once,TRBJ2-1,CASSLMGFREFSYNEQFF,TGTGCCAGCTCACTAATGGGTTTCCGGGAGTTTTCCTACAATGAGCAGTTCTTC
-,TRBV6-5,-,TRBJ2-7,CAVVSYEQYF,TGTGCCGTCGTGTCGTACGAGCAGTACTTC
TRBD1,TRBV19,-,TRBJ2-1,CASSLGGSVNEQFF,TGTGCCAGTAGCCTAGGGGGCAGTGTCAATGAGCAGTTCTTC
-,TRBV19,-,TRBJ2-5,CARGGTQYF,TGTGCCAGGGGGGGGACCCAGTACTTC
-,TRBV3-1/TRBV3-2,-,TRBJ2-7,CASSYMGAGSYEQYF,TGTGCCAGCAGCTATATGGGTGCGGGTTCCTACGAGCAGTACTTC
-,TRBV5-1,-,TRBJ1-6,CASSIQGRDSPLHF,TGCGCCAGCAGCATCCAGGGGAGAGATTCACCCCTCCACTTT
TRBD2,TRBV9,-,TRBJ2-1,CASSVGGGRSYNEQFF,TGTGCCAGCAGCGTAGGTGGCGGGAGATCCTACAATGAGCAGTTCTTC
TRBD2,TRBV11-3,once,TRBJ2-3,CASSIGTSGSTDTQYF,TGTGCCAGCAGCATCGGGACTAGCGGCAGCACAGATACGCAGTATTTT
-,TRBV5-1,-,TRBJ2-4,CASSLGDTINIQYF,TGCGCCAGCAGCTTGGGGGACACAATCAACATTCAGTACTTC
-,TRBV11-3,-,TRBJ2-2,CASRTGLGATGELFF,TGTGCCAGCAGAACCGGATTAGGAGCAACCGGGGAGCTGTTTTTT
-,TRBV6-5,-,TRBJ1-1,CASSRLMNTEAFF,TGTGCCAGCAGCAGACTCATGAACACTGAAGCTTTCTTT
TRBD1,TRBV11-3,-,TRBJ1-2,CASSLQGAARYTF,TGTGCCAGCAGCTTACAGGGGGCGGCTCGCTACACCTTC
-,TRBV3-1/TRBV3-2,-,TRBJ2-5,CASSRHPYRSRETQYF,TGTGCCAGCAGCCGACACCCCTACAGGAGCAGGGAGACCCAGTACTTC
TRBD1,TRBV4-1,-,TRBJ2-7,CASSQEFPQGYGGYEQYF,TGCGCCAGCAGCCAAGAATTCCCACAGGGGTACGGTGGATACGAGCAGTACTTC
-,TRBV7-6,-,TRBJ1-1,CASSLKEATHRDTEAFF,TGTGCCAGCAGCTTAAAGGAGGCGACGCATAGGGACACTGAAGCTTTCTTT
-,TRBV7-9,once,TRBJ1-1,CASQTKSLGDTEAFF,TGTGCCAGCCAGACAAAAAGCCTAGGGGACACTGAAGCTTTCTTT
TRBD1,TRBV6-6,once,TRBJ1-4,CASSYGQGPEKLFF,TGTGCCAGCAGCTATGGACAGGGACCCGAAAAACTGTTTTTT
TRBD1,TRBV18,-,TRBJ2-7,CASSTTTRDRASNEQYF,TGTGCCAGCTCAACAACGACAAGGGACAGGGCAAGTAACGAGCAGTACTTC